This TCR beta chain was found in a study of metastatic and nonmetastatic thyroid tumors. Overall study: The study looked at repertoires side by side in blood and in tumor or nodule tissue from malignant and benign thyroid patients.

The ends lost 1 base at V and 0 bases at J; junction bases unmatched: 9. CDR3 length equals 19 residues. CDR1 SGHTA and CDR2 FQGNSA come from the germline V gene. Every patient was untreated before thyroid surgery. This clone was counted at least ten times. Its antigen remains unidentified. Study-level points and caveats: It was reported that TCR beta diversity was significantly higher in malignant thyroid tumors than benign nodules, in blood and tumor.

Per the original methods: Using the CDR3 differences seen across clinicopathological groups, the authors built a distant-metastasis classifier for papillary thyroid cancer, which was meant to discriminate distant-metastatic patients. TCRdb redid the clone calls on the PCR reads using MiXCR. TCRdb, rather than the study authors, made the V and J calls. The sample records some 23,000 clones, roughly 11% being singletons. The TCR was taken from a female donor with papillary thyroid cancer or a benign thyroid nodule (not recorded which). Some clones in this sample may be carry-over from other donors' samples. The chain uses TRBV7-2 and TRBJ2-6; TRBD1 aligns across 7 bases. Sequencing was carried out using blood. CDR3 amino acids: CASSLGQGPWGSGANVLTF. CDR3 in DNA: TGTGCCAGCAGCTTAGGACAGGGTCCATGGGGCTCTGGGGCCAACGTCCTGACTTTC.